A selection of T cell receptor beta chains follows, all from one sample in a study of blood T cells in healthy people across ages. In TCRdb, the 5' RACE reads were re-called with MiXCR into one record per CDR3 protein. The sample includes roughly 860,000 distinct CDR3 sequences, around 62% seen only once; the top ten take about a quarter. The sequenced sample consisted of blood. These receptors originate from a man aged 30 to 39 in good health. Each CDR3 is given with its conserved first and last residue. A D gene is named only where the DNA matches it firmly. Clone size is given for some rows only: seen once, a few or many times, or a class if the clone is expanded.

V	size	J	D	DNA	CDR3
TRBV20-1	many	TRBJ2-7	TRBD1	TGCAGTGCTATCCCAGGGGGTTCACCTGCCTACGAGCAGTACTTC	CSAIPGGSPAYEQYF
TRBV6-1	.	TRBJ1-1	.	TGTGCCGCATCCAGGGTCCGGAACACTGAAGCTTTCTTT	CAASRVRNTEAFF
TRBV12-3/TRBV12-4	.	TRBJ2-7	TRBD1	TGTGCCAGCAGTTTAGGAGGCTTGAGACAGGGAACCTACGAGCAGTACTTC	CASSLGGLRQGTYEQYF
TRBV7-9	.	TRBJ2-3	.	TGTGCCAGCAGCTTAGGTCTAGGGACCACAGATACGCAGTATTTT	CASSLGLGTTDTQYF
TRBV10-3	.	TRBJ2-5	TRBD2	TGCGCCATCAGTGGGGGACTAGCGGGGGGGTGGCACCAAGAGACCCAGTACTTC	CAISGGLAGGWHQETQYF
TRBV27	.	TRBJ2-5	TRBD2	TGTGCCAGCAGCTTAGCGGGGGGGCGGATAATCCAAGAGACCCAGTACTTC	CASSLAGGRIIQETQYF
TRBV28	.	TRBJ2-1	TRBD2	TGTGCCAGCAGTTTTTACGGGACTAGCGGGGGTAGTGAGCAGTTCTTC	CASSFYGTSGGSEQFF
TRBV9	many	TRBJ2-7	.	TGTGCCAGCAGCGTAGGAGGGGCGGGGAGCTCCTACGAGCAGTACTTC	CASSVGGAGSSYEQYF
TRBV4-3	.	TRBJ2-5	.	TGCGCCAGCAGCCAATCCGGAGGGGTCGAGACCCAGTACTTC	CASSQSGGVETQYF
TRBV28	.	TRBJ1-2	.	TGTGCCAGCAGCCCGACTTCAGGGCCTGAGCATGGCTACACCTTC	CASSPTSGPEHGYTF
TRBV29-1	.	TRBJ2-7	.	TGCAGCGTCGCTAGGGGTAACCACGAGCAGTACTTC	CSVARGNHEQYF
TRBV5-1	.	TRBJ1-1	TRBD1	TGCGCCAGCAGCATGAACAGGGGCCATATGAACACTGAAGCTTTCTTT	CASSMNRGHMNTEAFF
TRBV4-3	.	TRBJ2-1	.	TGCGCCAGCAGCCCCCGAGGGACCGCCTACAATGAGCAGTTCTTC	CASSPRGTAYNEQFF
TRBV12-3/TRBV12-4	.	TRBJ2-5	.	TGTGCCAGCAGTTTCTCCGAAGAGACCCAGTACTTC	CASSFSEETQYF
TRBV9	.	TRBJ2-3	.	TGTGCCAGCAGCGTACGGGGGGCAGGAGCAGATACGCAGTATTTT	CASSVRGAGADTQYF
TRBV7-2	many	TRBJ2-7	.	TGTGCCAGCAGCTTAACAGGGCCAAGCTACGAGCAGTACTTC	CASSLTGPSYEQYF
TRBV13	.	TRBJ1-2	TRBD1	TGTGCCAGCAGCTTCTTGGACAGGGGAAACTATAGCTACACCTTC	CASSFLDRGNYSYTF
TRBV15	.	TRBJ2-3	.	TGTGCCACCAGCAGAGATGGGAGATCTAGCACAGATACGCAGTATTTT	CATSRDGRSSTDTQYF
TRBV20-1	.	TRBJ2-5	.	TGCAGTGCCCTAGATCAGCGAGAGACCCAGTACTTC	CSALDQRETQYF
TRBV25-1	.	TRBJ1-2	.	TGTGCCAGCGGAACAGGGCTGGGTGGCTACACCTTC	CASGTGLGGYTF
TRBV7-2	few	TRBJ2-1	.	TGTGCCAGCAGCTTAGACAGGGTGGGTGGCCGGTTCTTC	CASSLDRVGGRFF
TRBV2	.	TRBJ2-7	TRBD1	TGTGCCAGCAAAGGACAGGGGATCTACGAGCAGTACTTC	CASKGQGIYEQYF
TRBV4-2	once	TRBJ2-6	TRBD1	TGTGCCAGCAGCCAAGAGGGACAGTTGACTGGGGCCAACGTCCTGACTTTC	CASSQEGQLTGANVLTF
TRBV15	.	TRBJ2-3	.	TGTGCCACCACCCCCGGGGCGCCAGCGGATACGCAGTATTTT	CATTPGAPADTQYF
TRBV28	.	TRBJ1-2	.	TGTGCCAGCAGTTCCATCGACAGAGGGGATCCATCCAACTATGGCTACACCTTC	CASSSIDRGDPSNYGYTF
TRBV7-9	many	TRBJ2-6	.	TGTGCCAGCAGCTTATACGGGTCTGGGGCCAACGTCCTGACTTTC	CASSLYGSGANVLTF
TRBV7-3	few	TRBJ2-7	TRBD1	TGTGCCAGCAGCCCTCGTCCCGGGACAGGGGCGACCTACGAGCAGTACTTC	CASSPRPGTGATYEQYF
TRBV20-1	.	TRBJ1-6	.	TGCAGTGCTAGAGATCCGCAGGAAGGCTATAATTCACCCCTCCACTTT	CSARDPQEGYNSPLHF
TRBV20-1	.	TRBJ2-3	.	TGCAGTGCTAGACCCCATGGGGCTAGCACAGATACGCAGTATTTT	CSARPHGASTDTQYF
TRBV5-6	.	TRBJ2-7	.	TGTGCCAGCAGCTCCGCTCAGGCCTCCTACGAGCAGTACTTC	CASSSAQASYEQYF
TRBV15	many	TRBJ2-7	.	TGTGCCACCAGCAGAGATCGGGACAACTCCTACGAGCAGTACTTC	CATSRDRDNSYEQYF
TRBV13	.	TRBJ1-2	.	TGTGCCAGCAGCTTAGCAGATTTCTATGGCTACACCTTC	CASSLADFYGYTF
TRBV6-6	.	TRBJ2-1	TRBD1	TGTGCCAGCAGGACTGACAGGGACAATGAGCAGTTCTTC	CASRTDRDNEQFF
TRBV20-1	.	TRBJ2-5	TRBD2	TGCAGTGCCCCCGTTGCCGGGACTAGCGAGGGCTTTGAGACCCAGTACTTC	CSAPVAGTSEGFETQYF
TRBV9	.	TRBJ1-2	TRBD1	TGTGCCAGCGGACAGGGGGCGGGTGGCTACACCTTC	CASGQGAGGYTF
TRBV7-2	.	TRBJ1-5	TRBD1	TGTGCCAGCAGCTTTAGGACAGGGCCTGATCAGCCCCAGCATTTT	CASSFRTGPDQPQHF
TRBV29-1	few	TRBJ2-7	TRBD1	TGCAGCGTCTCCCTTGGGACAGGCTACGAGCAGTACTTC	CSVSLGTGYEQYF
TRBV28	.	TRBJ2-7	TRBD1	TGTGCCAGCAGTTCGTACCGGGACAGGGGGCTCTCGACCTACGACGAGCAGTACTTC	CASSSYRDRGLSTYDEQYF
TRBV7-9	few	TRBJ2-5	.	TGTGCCAGCAGCTCGAAGGGACACTACCAAGAGACCCAGTACTTC	CASSSKGHYQETQYF
TRBV11-2	.	TRBJ2-3	TRBD2	TGTGCCAGCAGCCCTAGCGGGTTTAGCACAGATACGCAGTATTTT	CASSPSGFSTDTQYF
TRBV12-3/TRBV12-4	few	TRBJ2-1	TRBD1	TGTGCCAGCAGACCGACAGGGAGCTCCTACAATGAGCAGTTCTTC	CASRPTGSSYNEQFF
TRBV2	.	TRBJ2-1	.	TGTGCCAGCACGAACGGCATCTACGAGCAGTTCTTC	CASTNGIYEQFF
TRBV29-1	.	TRBJ2-1	TRBD2	TGCAGCGTAACTAGCGGGGGGGCCTACAATGAGCAGTTCTTC	CSVTSGGAYNEQFF
TRBV10-3	.	TRBJ2-2	.	TGTGCCATCAGTGAGTCGGGACAGAACACCGGGGAGCTGTTTTTT	CAISESGQNTGELFF
TRBV12-3/TRBV12-4	few	TRBJ2-7	TRBD2	TGTGCCAGCAGCTCCGGGACTAACCCCTACGAGCAGTACTTC	CASSSGTNPYEQYF
TRBV4-3	once	TRBJ2-5	.	TGCGCCAGCAGCCCTGGACAGTTAGGGACCCAGTACTTC	CASSPGQLGTQYF